The sequence of this T cell receptor (beta chain) was determined in a study of CD8+CD57+ T cells in acquired aplastic anemia. Study-wide background: Across the sorted CD4+ and CD8+ cells, DNA amounts averaged approximately 3.1 ug.

Findings and caveats of the study: Patients and healthy controls showed no significant CD8+ Simpson's diversity difference. Patients and controls shared some 30 CD8+ CDR3 sequences, highly expressed in patients.

The use of genomic DNA as template underpinned the TCR beta VDJ and CDR3 profiling. TCRdb reprocessed the reads via MiXCR and lists one record per CDR3 protein. The profile shows approximately 98,000 distinct CDR3 sequences, under 60% of them singletons. This clonotype was seen only once. What it binds is unknown. This clonotype was sampled from a human donor in good health, serving as a control. What was sequenced was sorted CD4+, CD8+, or CD8+CD57+ T cells (not recorded which) from PBMCs.

The CDR3 here is CASSLRGQGEQYF. Here the CDR3 DNA reads TGTGCCAGCAGTCTCAGGGGGCAGGGCGAGCAGTACTTC. This rearrangement joins TRBV2 to TRBJ2-7, with 8 bases lining up with TRBD1. V was clipped by 5 bases and J by 6 bases; unmatched bases: 6. This CDR3 spans 13 amino acids. Germline-derived CDR1 and CDR2 are SNHLY and FYNNEI.